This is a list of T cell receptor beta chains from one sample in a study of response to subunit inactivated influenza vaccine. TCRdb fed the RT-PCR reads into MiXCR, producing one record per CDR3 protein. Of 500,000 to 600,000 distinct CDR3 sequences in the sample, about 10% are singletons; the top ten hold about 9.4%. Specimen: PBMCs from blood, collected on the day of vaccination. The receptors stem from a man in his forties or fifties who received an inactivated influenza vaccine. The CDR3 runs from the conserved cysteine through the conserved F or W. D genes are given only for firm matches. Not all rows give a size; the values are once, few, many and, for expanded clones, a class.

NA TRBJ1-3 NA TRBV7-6 CASSPTLGDSGNTIYF TGTGCCAGCAGCCCTACTTTAGGGGACTCTGGAAACACCATATATTTT
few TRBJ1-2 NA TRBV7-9 CASSLVVPYGYTF TGTGCCAGCAGCTTAGTGGTGCCCTATGGCTACACCTTC
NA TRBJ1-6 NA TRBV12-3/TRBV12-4 CASSPRTRGSPLHF TGTGCCAGCAGTCCTCGGACCCGGGGTTCACCCCTCCACTTT
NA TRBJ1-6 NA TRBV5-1 CASSLVEDSPLHF TGCGCCAGCAGCTTGGTAGAGGATTCACCCCTCCACTTT
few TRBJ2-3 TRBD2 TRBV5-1 CASSSLSGEADTQYF TGCGCCAGCAGCTCGCTAAGCGGGGAAGCAGATACGCAGTATTTT
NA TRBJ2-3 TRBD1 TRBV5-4 CASSSQGAQTDTQYF TGTGCCAGCAGCTCACAGGGGGCGCAGACAGATACGCAGTATTTT
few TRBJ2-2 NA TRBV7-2 CASSRTKTNTGELFF TGTGCCAGCAGCAGGACAAAAACGAACACCGGGGAGCTGTTTTTT
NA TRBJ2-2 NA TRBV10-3 CAISPSFGGTGELFF TGTGCCATCAGTCCCTCCTTCGGAGGGACCGGGGAGCTGTTTTTT
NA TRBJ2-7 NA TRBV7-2 CASSLALVSYEQYF TGTGCCAGCAGCTTAGCACTAGTTTCCTACGAGCAGTACTTC
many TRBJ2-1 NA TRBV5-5 CASSLAFGGPKQFF TGTGCCAGCAGCTTGGCGTTTGGTGGGCCTAAGCAGTTCTTC
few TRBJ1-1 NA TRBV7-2 CASSFRWSSGNTEAFF TGTGCCAGCAGCTTTCGGTGGAGTTCGGGGAACACTGAAGCTTTCTTT
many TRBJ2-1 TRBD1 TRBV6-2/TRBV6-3 CASRPGQGIYNEQFF TGTGCCAGCAGGCCGGGACAGGGCATCTACAATGAGCAGTTCTTC
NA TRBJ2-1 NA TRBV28 CASSLSLEPSTDNEQFF TGTGCCAGCAGTTTATCTCTAGAGCCAAGCACTGACAATGAGCAGTTCTTC
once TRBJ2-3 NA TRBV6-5 CAISYSAGQADTQYF TGTGCCATCAGTTACTCGGCAGGGCAGGCAGATACGCAGTATTTT
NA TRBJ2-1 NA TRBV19 CASREQGDGLGEQFF TGTGCCAGTAGGGAACAGGGCGACGGTTTGGGTGAGCAGTTCTTC
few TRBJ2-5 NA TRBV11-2 CASSRQGSRAETQYF TGTGCCAGCAGTCGTCAGGGAAGCCGGGCCGAGACCCAGTACTTC
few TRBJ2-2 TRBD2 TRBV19 CASSIRLAGGSVTGELFF TGTGCCAGTAGTATCCGTCTAGCGGGAGGCTCGGTCACCGGGGAGCTGTTTTTT
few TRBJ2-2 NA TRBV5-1 CASRLGQTYTGELFF TGCGCCAGCAGGCTAGGACAAACCTACACCGGGGAGCTGTTTTTT
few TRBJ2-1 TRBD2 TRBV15 CATSRGSGAGGEQFF TGTGCCACCAGCAGAGGTAGCGGGGCTGGGGGTGAGCAGTTCTTC
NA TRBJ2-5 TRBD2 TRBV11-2 CASSFRSGSGETQYF TGTGCCAGCAGCTTCCGTAGCGGGAGCGGCGAGACCCAGTACTTC
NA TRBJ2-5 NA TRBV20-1 CSAPFTQGQETQYF TGCAGTGCTCCCTTCACTCAGGGCCAAGAGACCCAGTACTTC
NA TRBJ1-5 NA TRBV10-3 CAIKDGSNQPQHF TGTGCCATTAAGGACGGAAGCAATCAGCCCCAGCATTTT
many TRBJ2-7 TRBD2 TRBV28 CASDPGTSGTYEQYF TGTGCCAGCGACCCCGGGACTAGCGGAACCTACGAGCAGTACTTC
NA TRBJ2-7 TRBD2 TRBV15 CATSRLRYFSGGLTEQYF TGTGCCACCAGCAGACTCCGTTACTTTAGCGGGGGGCTTACCGAGCAGTACTTC
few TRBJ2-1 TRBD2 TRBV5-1 CASSLDGGGNEQFF TGCGCCAGCAGCTTGGACGGGGGGGGCAATGAGCAGTTCTTC
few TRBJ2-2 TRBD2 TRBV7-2 CASSSIAGGRYTGELFF TGTGCCAGCAGCTCGATAGCGGGGGGCCGCTACACCGGGGAGCTGTTTTTT
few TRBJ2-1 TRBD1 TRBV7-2 CASNRGSSSYNEQFF TGTGCCAGCAACAGGGGGAGCAGCTCCTACAATGAGCAGTTCTTC
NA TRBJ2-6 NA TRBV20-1 CSALRYRAFSGANVLTF TGCAGTGCTCTCCGGTACAGGGCCTTCTCTGGGGCCAACGTCCTGACTTTC